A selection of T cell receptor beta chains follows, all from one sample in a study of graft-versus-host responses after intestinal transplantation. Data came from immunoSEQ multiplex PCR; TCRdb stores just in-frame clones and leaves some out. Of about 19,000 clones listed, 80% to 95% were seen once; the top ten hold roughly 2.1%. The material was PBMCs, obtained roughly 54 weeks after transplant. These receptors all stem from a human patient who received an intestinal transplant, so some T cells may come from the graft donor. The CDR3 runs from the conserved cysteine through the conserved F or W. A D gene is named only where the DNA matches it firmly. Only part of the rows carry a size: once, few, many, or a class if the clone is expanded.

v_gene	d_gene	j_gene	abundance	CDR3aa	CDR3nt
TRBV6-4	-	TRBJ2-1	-	CASSDSAGSYNEQFF	TGTGCCAGCAGTGACTCGGCGGGCTCCTACAATGAGCAGTTCTTC
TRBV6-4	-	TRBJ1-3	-	CASSEVDTGEPFF	TGTGCCAGCAGTGAGGTCGACACCGGGGAGCCGTTTTTT
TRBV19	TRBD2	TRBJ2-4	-	CASSNGLAVLTKNIQYF	TGTGCCAGTAGTAACGGACTAGCGGTCCTAACCAAAAACATTCAGTACTTC
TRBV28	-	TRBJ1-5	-	CASSLQGAYQPQHF	TGTGCCAGCAGTTTACAGGGTGCGTATCAGCCCCAGCATTTT
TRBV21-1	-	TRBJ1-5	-	CASGDNRRISNQPQHF	TGTGCCAGCGGAGATAACAGGAGAATTAGCAATCAGCCCCAGCATTTT
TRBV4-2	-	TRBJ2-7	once	CASSQELGSSYEQYF	TGTGCCAGCAGCCAAGAATTAGGCAGCTCCTACGAGCAGTACTTC
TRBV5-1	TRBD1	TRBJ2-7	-	CASSTDRVGLEQYF	TGCGCCAGCAGCACAGACAGGGTAGGACTCGAGCAGTACTTC
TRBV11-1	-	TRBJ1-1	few	CASSLLGNTEAFF	TGTGCCAGCAGCTTACTAGGGAACACTGAAGCTTTCTTT
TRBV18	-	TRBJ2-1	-	CASSPLEVAYNEQFF	TGTGCCAGCTCACCTCTAGAGGTAGCCTACAATGAGCAGTTCTTC
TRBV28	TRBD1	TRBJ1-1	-	CAYTGEGNTEAFF	TGTGCCTATACAGGGGAGGGGAACACTGAAGCTTTCTTT
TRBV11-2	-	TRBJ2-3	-	CASSSLGVPTDTQYF	TGTGCCAGCAGCTCTCTGGGCGTTCCGACAGATACGCAGTATTTT
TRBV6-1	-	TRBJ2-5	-	CASSEEQGKETQYF	TGTGCCAGCAGTGAAGAACAGGGAAAAGAGACCCAGTACTTC
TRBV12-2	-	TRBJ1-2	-	CASRLAAATYGYTF	TGTGCAAGTCGCTTAGCGGCAGCGACCTATGGCTACACCTTC
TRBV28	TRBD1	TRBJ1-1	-	CASRGTANTEAFF	TGTGCCAGCAGGGGGACAGCGAACACTGAAGCTTTCTTT
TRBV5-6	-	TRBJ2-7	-	CASSYEEGSARSYEQYF	TGTGCCAGCAGCTACGAAGAGGGTTCGGCACGTTCCTACGAGCAGTACTTC
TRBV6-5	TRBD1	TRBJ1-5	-	CARLMLDRGGQPQHF	TGTGCCAGACTCATGCTAGACAGGGGAGGGCAGCCCCAGCATTTT
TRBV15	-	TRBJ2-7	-	CATSSEGKGIAYEQYF	TGTGCCACCAGCAGCGAGGGTAAGGGGATAGCCTACGAGCAGTACTTC
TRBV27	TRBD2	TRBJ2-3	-	CASSLGHPRTSGGDTQYF	TGTGCCAGCAGTTTAGGTCACCCGCGGACTAGCGGAGGGGATACGCAGTATTTT
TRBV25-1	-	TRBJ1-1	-	CASSEWGGATEAFF	TGTGCCAGCAGTGAATGGGGGGGCGCCACTGAAGCTTTCTTT
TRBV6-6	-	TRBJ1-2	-	CASSYSRAGDGYTF	TGTGCCAGCAGTTACTCGAGGGCAGGGGATGGCTACACCTTC
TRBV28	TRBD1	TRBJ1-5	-	CASPPSGQGGNQPQHF	TGTGCCAGCCCGCCGTCGGGACAGGGAGGAAATCAGCCCCAGCATTTT
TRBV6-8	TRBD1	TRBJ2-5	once	CASSLGQVLKETQYF	TGTGCCAGCAGCCTAGGACAGGTCCTCAAAGAGACCCAGTACTTC
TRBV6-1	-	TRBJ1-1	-	CASSEDWTEAFF	TGTGCCAGCAGTGAAGACTGGACTGAAGCTTTCTTT
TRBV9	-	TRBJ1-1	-	CASSVEAVRAEAFF	TGTGCCAGCAGCGTAGAGGCAGTGAGGGCTGAAGCTTTCTTT
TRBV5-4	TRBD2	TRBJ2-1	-	CASSWPSGGANEQFF	TGTGCCAGCAGCTGGCCTAGCGGGGGGGCGAATGAGCAGTTCTTC
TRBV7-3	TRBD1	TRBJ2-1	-	CASSATGTGRYNEQFF	TGTGCCAGCAGCGCTACCGGGACAGGACGTTACAATGAGCAGTTCTTC